A selection of T cell receptor beta chains follows, all from one sample in a study of T cells in localized non-small cell lung cancer. Assay: immunoSEQ multiplex PCR; the TCRdb copy retains only in-frame clones and omits some. The repertoire includes approximately 35,000 clones, 91% of them detected once, and around 5.9% sits in the top ten. This sample comprised PBMCs, obtained before any cancer treatment. These receptors originate from a man aged 35-75 years with stage II lung adenocarcinoma. CDR3s include the opening cysteine and the closing phenylalanine or tryptophan. A D gene is named only where the DNA matches it firmly. Rows may omit the clone size; those that give it use once, few, many or a size class.

J | D | size | V | DNA | CDR3
TRBJ2-1 | - | - | TRBV27 | TGTGCCAGCAGTCTAAAAAGGGTCGGGGATTCACGGGGTGTGCAGTTCTTC | CASSLKRVGDSRGVQFF
TRBJ2-7 | - | - | TRBV27 | TGTGCCAGCAAGGCTGGTTGGGGCTACGAGCAGTACTTC | CASKAGWGYEQYF
TRBJ2-1 | TRBD1 | once | TRBV7-2 | TGTGCCAGCAGCTTAGTGGTTTTAGGGCAGGGGGCCCACAATGAGCAGTTCTTC | CASSLVVLGQGAHNEQFF
TRBJ1-1 | - | - | TRBV6-6 | TGTGCCAGCAGTTTACCTGTGGGGCGAGCTTTCTTT | CASSLPVGRAFF
TRBJ2-1 | TRBD2 | - | TRBV7-9 | TGTGCCAGCAGCCCCTGGGGTAGCGGGAGGTATGGTGAGCAGTTCTTC | CASSPWGSGRYGEQFF
TRBJ2-1 | - | - | TRBV18 | TGTGCCAGCTCACCCAGCTGGGGAGCGAATGAGCAGTTCTTC | CASSPSWGANEQFF
TRBJ1-5 | - | - | TRBV2 | TGTGCCAGCGCCCAAGCTCAAAATCAGCCCCAGCATTTT | CASAQAQNQPQHF
TRBJ1-4 | TRBD1 | few | TRBV29-1 | TGCAGCGTTGAAGATAGGCAGGGGGGAGCGGAAAAACTGTTTTTT | CSVEDRQGGAEKLFF
TRBJ2-7 | TRBD1 | - | TRBV11-2 | TGTGCCAGCAGCTTAGTCGACAGGGGGCTATACGAGCAGTACTTC | CASSLVDRGLYEQYF
TRBJ2-3 | - | - | TRBV10-1 | TGCGCCAGCAGTGAGTCGGCCCGGCCCGTCACAGATACGCAGTATTTT | CASSESARPVTDTQYF
TRBJ1-1 | TRBD1 | - | TRBV18 | TGTGCCAGCTCACCAAACGGACAGGGGAGTGAAGCTTTCTTT | CASSPNGQGSEAFF
TRBJ1-1 | TRBD1 | few | TRBV7-8 | TGTGCCAGCAGCCAGGGGGGGAACACTGAAGCTTTCTTT | CASSQGGNTEAFF
TRBJ1-1 | - | - | TRBV28 | TGTGCCAGCGCAGTGTCTACAGGGAACACTGAAGCTTTCTTT | CASAVSTGNTEAFF
TRBJ2-3 | TRBD2 | - | TRBV28 | TGTGCCAGCAGTTCTACGACTAGCGGGACCACAGATACGCAGTATTTT | CASSSTTSGTTDTQYF
TRBJ2-2 | - | - | TRBV28 | TGTGCCAGCAGTGTTGTGGCCTCCACCGGGGAGCTGTTTTTT | CASSVVASTGELFF
TRBJ1-4 | - | once | TRBV7-9 | TGTGCCAGCAGCTCCCACACCGCAACTAATGAAAAACTGTTTTTT | CASSSHTATNEKLFF
TRBJ2-2 | - | - | TRBV11-2 | TGTGCCAGCACCACGATCGTTTCCACCGGGGAGCTGTTTTTT | CASTTIVSTGELFF
TRBJ2-1 | - | - | TRBV11-2 | TGTGCCAGCAGCTCGGAGATTTACAATGAGCAGTTCTTC | CASSSEIYNEQFF
TRBJ1-6 | - | - | TRBV4-3 | TGCGCCAGCAGCCAAGAAGTGCCTTATAATTCACCCCTCCACTTT | CASSQEVPYNSPLHF
TRBJ2-7 | - | - | TRBV7-9 | TGTGCCAGCGGGGACATCTCCCCCCCCTACGAGCAGTACTTC | CASGDISPPYEQYF
TRBJ2-3 | - | - | TRBV28 | TGTGCCAGCAGCCCCGGGCGCGGAGATACGCAGTATTTT | CASSPGRGDTQYF
TRBJ1-6 | - | - | TRBV6-6 | TGTGCCAGCAGTTACTTAGGCCAGAGCAATAATTCACCCCTCCACTTT | CASSYLGQSNNSPLHF
TRBJ2-5 | TRBD2 | - | TRBV9 | TGTGCCAGCAGCCTTGGACTAGCGGGGGGAACCCAGTACTTC | CASSLGLAGGTQYF
TRBJ2-7 | TRBD1 | once | TRBV7-6 | TGTGCCAGCAGCTTAGCTTTGGGGCAGGGGGCCTACGAGCAGTACTTC | CASSLALGQGAYEQYF
TRBJ1-5 | TRBD1 | - | TRBV27 | TGTGCCAGCAGTCCGACTCCGGGACAGGGGGTTCAGCCCCAGCATTTT | CASSPTPGQGVQPQHF
TRBJ1-1 | - | - | TRBV6-5 | TGTGCCAGCAGCTGGACGCCGAGAGAAGCTTTCTTT | CASSWTPREAFF
TRBJ1-1 | - | - | TRBV19 | TGTGCCAGTACCGGGTACACTGAAGCTTTCTTT | CASTGYTEAFF
TRBJ1-1 | - | - | TRBV6-1 | TGTGCCAGCAGGGGGGCCAGGAGCACTGAAGCTTTCTTT | CASRGARSTEAFF
TRBJ1-2 | - | - | TRBV19 | TGTGCCAGTAGTACAGGGTCAGGCGCTCGTGGCTACACCTTC | CASSTGSGARGYTF
TRBJ2-5 | TRBD1 | - | TRBV11-3 | TGTGCCAGCAGCCCTGGGACAGGACAGACCCAGTACTTC | CASSPGTGQTQYF
TRBJ1-2 | - | - | TRBV5-4 | TGTGCCAGCAGCTTGGAGGGCCCGGACTATGGCTACACCTTC | CASSLEGPDYGYTF
TRBJ2-3 | - | - | TRBV5-4 | TGTGCCAGCAGCCGGCTATCAGGGGCCGAATCAGATACGCAGTATTTT | CASSRLSGAESDTQYF
TRBJ1-2 | TRBD1 | - | TRBV9 | TGTGCCAGCAGCCCCACCGGGACAGACTATGGCTACACCTTC | CASSPTGTDYGYTF